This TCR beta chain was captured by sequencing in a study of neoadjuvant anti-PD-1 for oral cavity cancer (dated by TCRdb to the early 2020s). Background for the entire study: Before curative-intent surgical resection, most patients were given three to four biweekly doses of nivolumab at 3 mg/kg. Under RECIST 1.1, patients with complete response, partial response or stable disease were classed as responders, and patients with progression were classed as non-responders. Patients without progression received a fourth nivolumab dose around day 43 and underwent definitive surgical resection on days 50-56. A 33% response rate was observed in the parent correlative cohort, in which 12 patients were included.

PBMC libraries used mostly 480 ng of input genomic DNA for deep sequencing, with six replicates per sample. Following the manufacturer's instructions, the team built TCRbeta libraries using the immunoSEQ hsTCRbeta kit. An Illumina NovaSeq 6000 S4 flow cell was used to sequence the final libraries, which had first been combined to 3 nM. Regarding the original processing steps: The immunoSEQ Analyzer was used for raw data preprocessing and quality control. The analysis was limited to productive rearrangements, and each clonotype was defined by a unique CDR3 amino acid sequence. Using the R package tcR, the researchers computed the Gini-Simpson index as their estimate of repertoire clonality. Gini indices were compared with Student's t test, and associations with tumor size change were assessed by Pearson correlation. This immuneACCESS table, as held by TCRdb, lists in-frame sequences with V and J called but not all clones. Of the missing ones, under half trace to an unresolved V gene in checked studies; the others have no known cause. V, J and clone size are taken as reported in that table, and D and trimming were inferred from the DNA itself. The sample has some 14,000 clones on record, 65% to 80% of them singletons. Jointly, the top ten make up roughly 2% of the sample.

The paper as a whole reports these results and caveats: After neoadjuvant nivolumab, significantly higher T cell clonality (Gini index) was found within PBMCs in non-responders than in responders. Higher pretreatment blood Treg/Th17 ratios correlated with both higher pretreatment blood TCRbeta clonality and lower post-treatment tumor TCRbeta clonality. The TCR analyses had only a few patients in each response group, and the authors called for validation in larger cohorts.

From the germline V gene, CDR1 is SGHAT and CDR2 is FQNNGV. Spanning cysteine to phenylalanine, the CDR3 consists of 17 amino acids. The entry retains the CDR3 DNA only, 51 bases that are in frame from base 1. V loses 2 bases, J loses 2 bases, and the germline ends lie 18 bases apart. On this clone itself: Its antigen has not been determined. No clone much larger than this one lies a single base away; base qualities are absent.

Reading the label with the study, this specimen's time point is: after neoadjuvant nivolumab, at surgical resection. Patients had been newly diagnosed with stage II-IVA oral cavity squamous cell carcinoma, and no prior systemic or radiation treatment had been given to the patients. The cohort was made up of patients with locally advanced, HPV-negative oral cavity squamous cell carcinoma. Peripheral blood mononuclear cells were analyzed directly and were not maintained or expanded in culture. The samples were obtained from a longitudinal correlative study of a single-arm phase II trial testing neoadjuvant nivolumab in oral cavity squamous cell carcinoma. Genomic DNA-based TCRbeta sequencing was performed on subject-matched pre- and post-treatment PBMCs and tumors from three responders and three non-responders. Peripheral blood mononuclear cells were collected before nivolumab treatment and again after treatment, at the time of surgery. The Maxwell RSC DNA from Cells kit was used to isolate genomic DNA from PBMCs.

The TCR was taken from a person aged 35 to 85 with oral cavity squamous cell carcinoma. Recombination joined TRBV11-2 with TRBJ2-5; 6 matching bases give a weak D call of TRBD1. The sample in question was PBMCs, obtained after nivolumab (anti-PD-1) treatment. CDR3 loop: CASSLFPPGHQQETQYF. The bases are TGTGCCAGCAGCTTATTCCCTCCGGGACACCAACAAGAGACCCAGTACTTC.